The source of this T cell receptor (beta chain) is a study of T cell responses to AZD1222 COVID-19 vaccine. Method: immunoSEQ multiplex PCR; TCRdb's copy keeps in-frame clones and lacks some. Of 150,000 to 200,000 clones detected, 70% to 90% appear once; the ten largest clones hold approximately 10%. Germline V gene data show CDR1 as LGHDT and CDR2 as YNNKEL (reference sequence). CDR3 length equals 15 residues. V was shortened by 1 base and J by 2 bases, with 12 bases between the two germline ends. The study's findings and limits: Per reports, nearly half of all spike-specific TCRs target regions that are unmutated in variants. Repertoire samples came only from after the peak T cell response.

In its sample, this clone was seen once. The antigen remains undetermined. This sequence was found in an adult who received the AZD1222 COVID-19 vaccine. The rearrangement joins TRBV3-1 (or the pseudogene TRBV3-2) to TRBJ2-7; possible D gene TRBD2, 6 bases. The material sequenced was peripheral blood, taken 28 days after the second AZD1222 dose. Here the CDR3 reads CASSQGWGVTYEQYF. The CDR3 DNA reads TGTGCCAGCAGCCAAGGATGGGGGGTCACCTACGAGCAGTACTTC.